The present T cell receptor beta chain was sequenced within a study of T-cell reconstitution after alpha-beta-depleted transplantation in children. Construction of the TCRbeta library involved unique molecular identifiers. In TCRdb, the PCR reads were re-called with MiXCR into one record per CDR3 protein. The data show some 830,000 distinct CDR3 sequences, around 15% seen once. On this clonotype: Its antigen is unidentified.

Germline-derived CDR1 and CDR2 are KGHSH and LQKENI. The CDR3 totals 14 residues. With V trimmed by 9 bases and J by 2 bases, 9 bases remained unmatched. Findings of the study overall: The high TCRbeta diversity at day 60 in some patients came from surviving recipient T cells and thymic progenitors. A year had passed since transplant, and T-cell counts and diversity by then came mostly from newly produced T cells.

The rearrangement joins TRBV18 to TRBJ2-5; 7 bases are shared with TRBD2. The sample here was PBMCs, mostly from graft donor cells, taken 360 days after TCRalphabeta/CD19-depleted stem cell transplant. The clonotype comes from a male patient aged 5 to 17 who had a stem cell transplant for acute lymphoblastic leukemia, so the T cells may come from the graft donor. CDR3 sequence (DNA): TGTGCCAGAGAGCGAACTAGCGTACAAGAGACCCAGTACTTC. This gives the protein CARERTSVQETQYF. Using reference TRBV18 and TRBJ2-5 for the parts outside the CDR3, the full variable domain is NAGVMQNPRHLVRRRGQEARLRCSPMKGHSHVYWYRQLPEEGLKFMVYLQKENIIDESGMPKERFSAEFPKEGPSILRIQQVVRGDSAAYFCARERTSVQETQYFGPGTRLLVL.